These 16 T cell receptor beta chains originate from one sample sequenced in a study of blood T cells in healthy people across ages. With a J-beta primer mix and a sample-barcoded 5' primer, a second PCR ran roughly 6 to 11 cycles. One entry per CDR3 protein, called by TCRdb with MiXCR from the 5' RACE reads. Among over 1.5 million distinct CDR3 sequences, about 49% were seen once, and the ten largest hold roughly 2%. The specimen was blood. These TCRs come from a woman between 40 and 55 years old in good health.

This clonotype has a handful of counts. V usage is TRBV5-1 and J usage is TRBJ1-2; D is uncertain. Germline loops: CDR1 SGHRS, CDR2 YFSETQ. The CDR3 covers 13 residues. Trimming pared 1 base from V and 8 bases from J, leaving 12 bases between. The CDR3 protein is CASSLTHTGGYTF. CDR3 nucleotide sequence: TGCGCCAGCAGCTTGACACACACCGGGGGCTACACCTTC.

The V and J genes are TRBV29-1 and TRBJ2-7; 7 bases are a match to TRBD1. Germline CDR1 is SQVTM and CDR2 is ANQGSEA. The V segment lost 7 bases and the J segment 2 bases; nucleotides outside the gene matches: 8. The CDR3 runs 13 residues. CDR3 in DNA: TGCAGCGCTAAAGACAGGGCGGCCTACGAGCAGTACTTC. Its translation: CSAKDRAAYEQYF.

For this clonotype: The junction departs from the called germline gene at one end, perhaps through a read error. The chain joins TRBV9 to TRBJ1-6; D is unresolved. This CDR3 is built from 16 residues. Germline V gene sequence: CDR1 SGDLS, CDR2 YYNGEE. The CDR3 is CASSVETGQSNSPLHF. The CDR3 coding sequence is TGTGCCAGCAGTGTAGAAACCGGGCAGTCTAATTCACCCCTCCACTTT.

The V gene is TRBV6-6, the J gene TRBJ2-5; D may be TRBD1 or TRBD2 (5 bases each). The J call may be wrong; the DNA end is better matched by TRBJ2-7. CDR3 size: 14 residues. Germline values: CDR1 MNHNY, CDR2 SVGAGI (reference sequence). The CDR3 region has the DNA TGTGCCAGCAGTTACTCAGAGGGGAAGATCGAGCAGTACTTC. Translation gives CASSYSEGKIEQYF.

The chain couples TRBV29-1 to TRBJ2-5; D could derive from TRBD1 or TRBD2 (7 bases each). The germline V gene encodes CDR1 SQVTM and CDR2 ANQGSEA. CDR3 length: 14 amino acids. Deletions cut 7 bases from V and 2 bases from J, with 17 bases between. This chain's CDR3 is CSAWGGQNQETQYF. In DNA, the CDR3 is TGCAGCGCCTGGGGGGGACAGAATCAAGAGACCCAGTACTTC.

The sample holds a few counts of this clonotype. This chain joins TRBV24-1 and TRBJ2-1; D tentatively reads TRBD1 or TRBD2 (5 bases each). CDR1 and CDR2 (germline): KGHDR, SFDVKD. The V and J ends lost 3 bases and 0 bases respectively, with 11 bases between them. The CDR3 runs to 16 residues. The CDR3 DNA reads TGTGCCACCAGTGATGGTCCAGGGAGCTCCTACAATGAGCAGTTCTTC. This codes for CATSDGPGSSYNEQFF.

The chain is built from TRBV20-1 and TRBJ1-5; D is undetermined. Trimming removed 1 base from V and 3 bases from J, with 10 bases in between. Per germline, CDR1 DFQATT and CDR2 SNEGSKA (reference sequence). This CDR3 spans 14 amino acids. CDR3 sequence: CSARVLGDNQPQHF. The CDR3 nucleotides are TGCAGTGCTAGAGTTCTCGGAGACAATCAGCCCCAGCATTTT.

This clonotype came up a few times. The chain combines TRBV18 with TRBJ2-3; no clear D. This CDR3 comprises 15 residues. V gave up 1 base and J gave up 1 base, with 9 bases separating them. Germline assignment: CDR1 KGHSH and CDR2 LQKENI. The CDR3 loop reads CASSPQSVGTDTQYF. The CDR3 coding sequence is TGTGCCAGCTCACCACAAAGCGTCGGCACAGATACGCAGTATTTT.

This chain uses TRBV4-2 with TRBJ2-7; a weak D match, TRBD2 (7 bases). Trimming left V 3 bases short and J 0 bases short, with 15 bases between. Germline CDR1 and CDR2: LGHNA and YNFKEQ. The CDR3 contains 16 residues. The CDR3 DNA follows: TGTGCCAGCAGCCACGCAGTCGGGGGGCCCTCCTACGAGCAGTACTTC. It specifies CASSHAVGGPSYEQYF.

This clonotype turned up a few times. The chain joins TRBV29-1 to TRBJ1-5, with 8 bases identical to TRBD1. V shed 8 bases and J 2 bases; nucleotides not matched to a gene: 5. The length of the CDR3 is 13 residues. Germline V CDR1 and CDR2: SQVTM, ANQGSEA. The CDR3 here is CSIQGAGNQPQHF. CDR3 DNA: TGCAGCATCCAGGGGGCCGGCAATCAGCCCCAGCATTTT.

The chain links TRBV12-3 or TRBV12-4 to TRBJ2-1, with 9 bases matching TRBD2. Trimming removed 2 bases from V and 9 bases from J; junction bases left unmatched: 8. CDR3 length: 15 residues. The CDR3, as DNA: TGTGCCAGCAGTTTAAGTAGCGGGGGCCGAGGTGAGCAGTTCTTC. Its protein is CASSLSSGGRGEQFF.

This clonotype was recorded a few times. V is TRBV29-1 and J is TRBJ2-1; 14 positions agree with TRBD2. Trimming cost V 7 bases and J 6 bases; bases outside gene matches: 11. Germline V CDR1 and CDR2: SQVTM, ANQGSEA. This CDR3 contains 16 residues. The CDR3 here is CSATTSGGARGNEQFF. CDR3 DNA: TGCAGCGCCACGACTAGCGGGGGGGCCCGAGGCAATGAGCAGTTCTTC.

The V call is TRBV4-2, the J call TRBJ1-2, with TRBD1 as a possible D gene (5 bases). This CDR3 is built from 17 residues. Germline lookup yields CDR1 LGHNA and CDR2 YNFKEQ. V was cut by 0 bases and J by 4 bases, with 18 bases left in between. CDR3 in amino acids: CASSQDEINRLGYGYTF. CDR3 in DNA: TGTGCCAGCAGCCAAGATGAGATCAACAGGTTGGGCTATGGCTACACCTTC.

The chain uses TRBV6-2 or TRBV6-3 and TRBJ2-3; a weak D match, TRBD1 (6 bases). The CDR3 consists of 15 residues. Trimming removed 7 bases from V and 4 bases from J, with 18 bases in between. CDR1 and CDR2 from the germline V gene are MNHEY and SVGEGT. This CDR3 reads CASNKQGQGADTQYF. The CDR3 DNA reads TGTGCCAGCAACAAACAGGGTCAGGGAGCAGATACGCAGTATTTT.

The chain employs TRBV7-9 and TRBJ2-2; weak D call: TRBD2 (6 bases). Germline V CDR1 and CDR2: SEHNR, FQNEAQ (reference sequence). The CDR3 length is 15 residues. Deletions cut 9 bases from V and 4 bases from J, with 18 bases between. CDR3 sequence: CASRAVSGSTGELFF. In DNA form, the CDR3 reads TGTGCCAGTAGGGCCGTTAGCGGTTCCACCGGGGAGCTGTTTTTT.

This clonotype was detected a few times. The junction departs from the called germline gene at one end, perhaps through a read error. CDR3 sequence reads: CASSQQVLSNQPQHF. Here the CDR3 DNA reads TGCGCCAGCAGCCAACAGGTCTTAAGCAACCAGCCCCAGCATTTT. This chain joins TRBV4-3 and TRBJ1-5; D unclear. CDR3 length equals 15 residues. Germline CDR1 is LGHNA and CDR2 is YSLEER.